This TCR beta chain stems from a study of T cells in Graves' hyperthyroidism and ophthalmopathy. Pregnant or lactating patients were excluded, as were those with uncontrolled infection or other autoimmune disease. TCR beta CDR3 region amplification was performed from RNA transcripts. The HTBI set primed first-round TCR CDR3 RT-PCR. One entry per CDR3 protein, called by TCRdb with MiXCR from the multiplex PCR reads. The profile shows 250,000 or so distinct CDR3 sequences, about a sixth of them singletons. This clonotype was seen repeatedly, ten times or more. The CDR3 is 19 residues long. The junction had 18 bases not matched to a gene; V was cut back by 5 bases and J by 2 bases. Germline V gene lookup returns CDR1 DFQATT and CDR2 SNEGSKA (reference sequence).

The chain is built from TRBV20-1 and TRBJ2-4; 10 nucleotides agree with TRBD2. Sequenced: blood. This TCR was sampled from a woman younger than 30 with Graves' ophthalmopathy. The CDR3 loop reads CSASPERGGQIVTKNIQYF. The CDR3 nucleotides are TGCAGTGCTTCCCCTGAGCGGGGGGGCCAAATTGTGACCAAAAACATTCAGTACTTC.